A selection of T cell receptor beta chains follows, all from one sample in a study of T cells in Graves' hyperthyroidism and ophthalmopathy. Each CDR3 protein gets one entry after TCRdb re-called the multiplex PCR reads with MiXCR. The table shows around 800,000 distinct CDR3 sequences, with about 38% occurring only once. Sequencing was carried out using blood. Every receptor here comes from a man between 18 and 29 years old with Graves' hyperthyroidism. CDR3s include the opening cysteine and the closing phenylalanine or tryptophan.

CDR3aa	v_gene	j_gene
CASTLGSGGYEQYF	TRBV6-5	TRBJ2-7
CATSGSGVQPQHF	TRBV15	TRBJ1-5
CASSKAANTEAFF	TRBV9	TRBJ1-1
CASSQAGTGLNYGYTF	TRBV12-3/TRBV12-4	TRBJ1-2
CASSLESSPLHF	TRBV7-9	TRBJ1-6
CASSWGQVFPEQYF	TRBV7-2	TRBJ2-7
CASSQDVTTTYGYTF	TRBV4-1	TRBJ1-2
CASSLSGWDRGETQYF	TRBV11-2	TRBJ2-5
CASSPGLYASQYF	TRBV7-2	TRBJ2-5
CASSFRSAGGEETQYF	TRBV5-1	TRBJ2-5
CASSSRLAGTRATQYF	TRBV7-9	TRBJ2-5
CSLIGAYEQYF	TRBV29-1	TRBJ2-7
CASTRFSNTEAFF	TRBV7-9	TRBJ1-1